This T cell receptor (beta chain) came from a study of PD-L1 blockade in urothelial cancer. Study at large: Atezolizumab (1,200 mg intravenously every 3 weeks) began at some point between 2014 and 2016 for patients.

There were between 1 and 8 samples from each patient, taken pretreatment and on-treatment. Germline values: CDR1 ENHRY, CDR2 SYGVKD. Trimming removed 2 bases from V and 0 bases from J, with 14 bases in between. The CDR3 is 17 residues long. Some clones are missing from TCRdb's copy, which holds only in-frame ones; the method was immunoSEQ multiplex PCR. The top ten hold roughly 3.5% of the sample, which has 25,000 to 35,000 clones, approximately 87% seen once. The chain links TRBV10-3 to TRBJ2-1, with D maybe TRBD1 (6 bases). This specimen consisted of PBMCs, obtained around atezolizumab (anti-PD-L1) treatment. The TCR comes from a man aged 50-59 years with urothelial cancer. In DNA form, the CDR3 reads TGTGCCATCAGTGAGGTTAGGGGGTCAAGCTCCTACAATGAGCAGTTCTTC. Amino acid sequence: CAISEVRGSSSYNEQFF.